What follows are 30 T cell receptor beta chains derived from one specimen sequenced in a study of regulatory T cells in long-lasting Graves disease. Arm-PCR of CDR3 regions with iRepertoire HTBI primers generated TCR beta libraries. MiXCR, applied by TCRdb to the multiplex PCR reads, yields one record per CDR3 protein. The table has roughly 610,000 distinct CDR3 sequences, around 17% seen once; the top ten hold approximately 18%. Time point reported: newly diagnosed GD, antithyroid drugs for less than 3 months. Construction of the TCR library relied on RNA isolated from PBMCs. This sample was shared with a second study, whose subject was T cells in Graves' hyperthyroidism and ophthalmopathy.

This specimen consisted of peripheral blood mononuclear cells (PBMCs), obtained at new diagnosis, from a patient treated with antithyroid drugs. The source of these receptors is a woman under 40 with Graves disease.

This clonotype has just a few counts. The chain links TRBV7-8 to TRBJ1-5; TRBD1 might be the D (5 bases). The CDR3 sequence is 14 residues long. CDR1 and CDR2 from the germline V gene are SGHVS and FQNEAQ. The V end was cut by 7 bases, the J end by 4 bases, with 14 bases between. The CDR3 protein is CASNHRTGNQPQHF. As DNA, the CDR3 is TGTGCCAGCAACCACAGGACGGGGAATCAGCCCCAGCATTTT.

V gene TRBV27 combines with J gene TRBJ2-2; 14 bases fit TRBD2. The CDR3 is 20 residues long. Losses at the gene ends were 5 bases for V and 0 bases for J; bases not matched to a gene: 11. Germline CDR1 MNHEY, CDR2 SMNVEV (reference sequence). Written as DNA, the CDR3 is TGTGCCAGCAGTGCCTACCCGGGACTAGCGGGAGACCCGAACACCGGGGAGCTGTTTTTT. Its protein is CASSAYPGLAGDPNTGELFF.

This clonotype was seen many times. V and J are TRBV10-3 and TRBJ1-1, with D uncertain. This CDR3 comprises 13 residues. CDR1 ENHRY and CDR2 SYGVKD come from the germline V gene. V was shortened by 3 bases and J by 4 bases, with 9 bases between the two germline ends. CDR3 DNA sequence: TGTGCCATCAGTGAAGTCTGGGGCACTGAAGCTTTCTTT. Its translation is CAISEVWGTEAFF.

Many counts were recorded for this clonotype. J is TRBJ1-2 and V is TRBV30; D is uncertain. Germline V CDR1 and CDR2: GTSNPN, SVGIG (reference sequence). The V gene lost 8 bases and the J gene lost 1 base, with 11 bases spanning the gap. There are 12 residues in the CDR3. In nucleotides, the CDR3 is TGTGCCCTAAAGAATTATAACTATGGCTACACCTTC. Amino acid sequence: CALKNYNYGYTF.

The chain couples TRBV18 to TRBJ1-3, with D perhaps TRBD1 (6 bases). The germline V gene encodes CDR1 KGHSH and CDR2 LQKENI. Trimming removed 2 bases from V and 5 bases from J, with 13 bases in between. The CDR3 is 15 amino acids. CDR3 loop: CASSPDRDTRNTIYF. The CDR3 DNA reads TGTGCCAGCTCACCAGACCGGGACACTAGAAACACCATATATTTT.

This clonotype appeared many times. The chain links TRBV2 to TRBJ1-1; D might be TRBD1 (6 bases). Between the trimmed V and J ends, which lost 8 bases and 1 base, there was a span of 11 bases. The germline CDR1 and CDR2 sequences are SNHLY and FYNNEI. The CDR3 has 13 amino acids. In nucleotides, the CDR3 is TGTGCCAGCGGGACGACAGGGAACACTGAAGCTTTCTTT. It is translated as CASGTTGNTEAFF.

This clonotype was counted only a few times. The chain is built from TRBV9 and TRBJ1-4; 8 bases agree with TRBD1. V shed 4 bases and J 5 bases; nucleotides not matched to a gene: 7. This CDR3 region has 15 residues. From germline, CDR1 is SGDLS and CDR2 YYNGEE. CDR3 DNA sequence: TGTGCCAGCAGCACCTCCACAGGGGGAAATGAAAAACTGTTTTTT. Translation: CASSTSTGGNEKLFF.

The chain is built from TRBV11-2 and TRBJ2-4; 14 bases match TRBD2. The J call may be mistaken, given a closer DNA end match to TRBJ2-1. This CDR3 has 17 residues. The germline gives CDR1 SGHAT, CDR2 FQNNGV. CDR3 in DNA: TGTGCCAGCTTTCTTGCCGCCGGGACTAGCGGGAGTAACGAGCAGTTCTTC. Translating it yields CASFLAAGTSGSNEQFF.

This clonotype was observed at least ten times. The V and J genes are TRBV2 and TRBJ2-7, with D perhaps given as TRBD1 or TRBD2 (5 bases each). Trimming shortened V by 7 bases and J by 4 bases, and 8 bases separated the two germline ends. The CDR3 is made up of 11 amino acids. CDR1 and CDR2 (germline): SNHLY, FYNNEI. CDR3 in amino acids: CASTGAYEQYF. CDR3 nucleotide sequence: TGTGCCAGCACCGGGGCGTACGAGCAGTACTTC.

The CDR3 loop reads CASSPQDTARDGQYF. The CDR3 DNA follows: TGTGCCAGCAGTCCGCAAGACACGGCGAGGGACGGGCAGTACTTC. The chain links TRBV28 to TRBJ2-7, with D perhaps assigned TRBD1 or TRBD2 (5 bases each). This CDR3 has 15 amino acids. Deletions cut 5 bases from V and 9 bases from J, with 23 bases between. From germline, CDR1 is MDHEN and CDR2 SYDVKM. The full variable domain, with the rest looked up from reference TRBV28 and TRBJ2-7, is DVKVTQSSRYLVKRTGEKVFLECVQDMDHENMFWYRQDPGLGLRLIYFSYDVKMKEKGDIPEGYSVSREKKERFSLILESASTNQTSMYLCASSPQDTARDGQYFGPGTRLTVT.

CDR3 residues: CAITSPQREGGEQFF. The DNA for the CDR3 is TGTGCCATCACATCCCCCCAGCGGGAGGGGGGTGAGCAGTTCTTC. The chain links TRBV10-3 to TRBJ2-1, with 10 positions matching TRBD2. The CDR3 totals 15 residues. Germline V gives CDR1 ENHRY, CDR2 SYGVKD. J lost 9 bases, V lost 7 bases, and 12 bases had no gene match.

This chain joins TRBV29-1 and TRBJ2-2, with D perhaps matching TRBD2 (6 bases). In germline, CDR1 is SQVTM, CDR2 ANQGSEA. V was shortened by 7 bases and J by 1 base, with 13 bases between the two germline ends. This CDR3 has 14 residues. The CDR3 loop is CSAQGGRNTGELFF. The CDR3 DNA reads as TGCAGCGCTCAGGGAGGTCGGAACACCGGGGAGCTGTTTTTT.

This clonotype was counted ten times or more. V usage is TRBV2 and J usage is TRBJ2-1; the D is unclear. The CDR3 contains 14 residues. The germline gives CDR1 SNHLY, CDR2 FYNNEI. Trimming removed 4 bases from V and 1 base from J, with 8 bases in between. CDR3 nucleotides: TGTGCCAGCAGTGCGACTTTTTCCTACAATGAGCAGTTCTTC. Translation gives CASSATFSYNEQFF.

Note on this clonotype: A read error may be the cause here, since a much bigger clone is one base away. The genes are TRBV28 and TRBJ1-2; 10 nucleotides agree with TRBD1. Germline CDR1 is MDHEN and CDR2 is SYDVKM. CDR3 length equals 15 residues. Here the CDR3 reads CASLEGTGVIYGCTF. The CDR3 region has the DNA TGTGCCAGCCTAGAGGGGACAGGGGTAATCTATGGCTGCACCTTC.

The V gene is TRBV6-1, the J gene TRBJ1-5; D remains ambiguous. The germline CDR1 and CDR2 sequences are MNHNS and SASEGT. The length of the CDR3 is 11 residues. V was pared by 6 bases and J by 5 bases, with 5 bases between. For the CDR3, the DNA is TGTGCCAGCAGCGACTATCAGCCCCAGCATTTT. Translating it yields CASSDYQPQHF.

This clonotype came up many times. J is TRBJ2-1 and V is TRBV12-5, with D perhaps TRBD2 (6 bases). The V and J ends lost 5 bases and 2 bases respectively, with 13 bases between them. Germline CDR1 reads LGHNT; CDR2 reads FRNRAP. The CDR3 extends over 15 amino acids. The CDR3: CASGPAGGTYNEQFF. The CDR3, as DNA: TGTGCTAGTGGTCCAGCCGGGGGTACCTACAATGAGCAGTTCTTC.

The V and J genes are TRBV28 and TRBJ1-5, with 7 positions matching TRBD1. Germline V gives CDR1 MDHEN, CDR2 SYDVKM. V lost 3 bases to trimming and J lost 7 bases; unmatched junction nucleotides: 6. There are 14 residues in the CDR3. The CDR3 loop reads CASSFQGQLQPQHF. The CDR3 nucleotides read TGTGCCAGCAGTTTTCAGGGACAGCTACAGCCCCAGCATTTT.

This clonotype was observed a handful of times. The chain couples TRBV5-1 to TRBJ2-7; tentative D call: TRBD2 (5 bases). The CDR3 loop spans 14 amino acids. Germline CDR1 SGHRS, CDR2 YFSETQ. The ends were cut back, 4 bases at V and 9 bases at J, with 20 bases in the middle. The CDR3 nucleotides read TGCGCCAGCAGCACCGGACGGGATTCCCCAAGGCAGTACTTC. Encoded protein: CASSTGRDSPRQYF.

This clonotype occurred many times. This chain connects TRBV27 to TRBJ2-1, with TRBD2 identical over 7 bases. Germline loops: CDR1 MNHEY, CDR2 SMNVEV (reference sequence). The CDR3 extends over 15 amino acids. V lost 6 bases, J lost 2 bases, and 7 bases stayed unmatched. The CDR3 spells CASSYSRGTYNEQFF. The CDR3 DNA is TGTGCCAGCAGCTATTCGCGGGGGACCTACAATGAGCAGTTCTTC.

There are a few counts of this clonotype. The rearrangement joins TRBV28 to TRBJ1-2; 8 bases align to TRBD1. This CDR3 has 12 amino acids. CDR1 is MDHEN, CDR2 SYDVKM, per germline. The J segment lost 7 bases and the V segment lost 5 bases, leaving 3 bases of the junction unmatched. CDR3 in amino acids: CASSQTGVGYTF. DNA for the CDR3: TGTGCCAGCAGTCAGACAGGGGTTGGCTACACCTTC.

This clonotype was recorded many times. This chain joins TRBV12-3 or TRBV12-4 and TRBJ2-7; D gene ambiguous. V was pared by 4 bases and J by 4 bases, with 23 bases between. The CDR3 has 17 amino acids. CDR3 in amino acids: CASSSSSSIPPSYEQYF. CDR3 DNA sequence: TGTGCCAGCAGTTCGTCGAGCTCGATCCCCCCATCTTACGAGCAGTACTTC.

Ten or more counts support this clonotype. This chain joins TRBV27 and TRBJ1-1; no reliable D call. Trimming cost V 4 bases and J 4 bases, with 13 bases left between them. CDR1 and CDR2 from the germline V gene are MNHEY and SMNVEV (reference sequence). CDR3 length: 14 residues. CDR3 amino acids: CASSSETRSTEAFF. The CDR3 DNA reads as TGTGCCAGCAGTTCCGAGACGAGGAGCACTGAAGCTTTCTTT.

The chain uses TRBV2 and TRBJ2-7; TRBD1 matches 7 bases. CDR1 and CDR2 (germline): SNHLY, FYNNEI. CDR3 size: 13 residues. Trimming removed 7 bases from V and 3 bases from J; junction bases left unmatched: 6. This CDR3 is CASMRDSYYEQYF. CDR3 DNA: TGTGCCAGCATGAGGGACAGCTACTACGAGCAGTACTTC.

CDR3 sequence (DNA): TGTGCCAGCAGCCCTGGGGTTTTGGTAGCGGGCACAGATACGCAGTATTTT. Residues: CASSPGVLVAGTDTQYF. The chain links TRBV6-1 to TRBJ2-3; TRBD2 is a possible D gene (6 bases). V lost 6 bases and J lost 1, with 20 bases in between. The CDR3 is made up of 17 amino acids. Germline CDR1 reads MNHNS; CDR2 reads SASEGT.

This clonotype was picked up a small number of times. This CDR3 is CASSQVSGTTQYF. CDR3 nucleotides: TGTGCCAGCAGCCAAGTTAGTGGGACAACGCAGTATTTT. The chain uses TRBV14 and TRBJ2-3; perhaps TRBD1 as D (6 bases). The CDR3 consists of 13 residues. V was shortened by 1 base and J by 9 bases, with 11 bases between the two germline ends. Germline V gene data show CDR1 as SGHDN and CDR2 as FVKESK.

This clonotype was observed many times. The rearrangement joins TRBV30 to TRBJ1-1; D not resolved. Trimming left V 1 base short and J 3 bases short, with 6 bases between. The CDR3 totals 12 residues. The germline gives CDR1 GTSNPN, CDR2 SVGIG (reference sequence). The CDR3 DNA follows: TGTGCCTGGAGTGAGGTTTACACTGAAGCTTTCTTT. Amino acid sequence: CAWSEVYTEAFF.

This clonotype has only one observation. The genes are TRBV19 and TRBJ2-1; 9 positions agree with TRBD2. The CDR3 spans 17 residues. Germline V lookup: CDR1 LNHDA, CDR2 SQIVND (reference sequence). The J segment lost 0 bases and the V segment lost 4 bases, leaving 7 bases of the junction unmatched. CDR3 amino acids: CASSKSSGGNSYNEQFF. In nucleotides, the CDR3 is TGTGCCAGTAGTAAAAGTAGCGGGGGCAACTCCTACAATGAGCAGTTCTTC.

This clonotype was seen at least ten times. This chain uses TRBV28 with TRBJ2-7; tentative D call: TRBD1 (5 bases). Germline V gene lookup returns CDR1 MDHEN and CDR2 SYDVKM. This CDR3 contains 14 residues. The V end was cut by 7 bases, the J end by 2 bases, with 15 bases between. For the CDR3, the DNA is TGTGCCAGCACCCCCAGGGTGGTACCCTACGAGCAGTACTTC. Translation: CASTPRVVPYEQYF.

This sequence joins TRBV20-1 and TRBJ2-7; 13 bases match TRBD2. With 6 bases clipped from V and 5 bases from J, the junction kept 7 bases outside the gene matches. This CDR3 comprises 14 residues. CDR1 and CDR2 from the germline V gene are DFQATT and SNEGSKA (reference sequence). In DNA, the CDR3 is TGCAGTGCCATTCGAGGGACTAGCGGGAACGAGCAGTACTTC. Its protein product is CSAIRGTSGNEQYF.

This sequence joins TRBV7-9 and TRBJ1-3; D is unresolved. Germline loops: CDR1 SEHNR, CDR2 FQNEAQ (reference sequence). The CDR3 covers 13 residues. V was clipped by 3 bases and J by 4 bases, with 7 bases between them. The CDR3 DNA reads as TGTGCCAGCAGCTTGGCGTACGGAAACACCATATATTTT. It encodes CASSLAYGNTIYF. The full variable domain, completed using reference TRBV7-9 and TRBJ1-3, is DTGVSQNPRHKITKRGQNVTFRCDPISEHNRLYWYRQTLGQGPEFLTYFQNEAQLEKSRLLSDRFSAERPKGSFSTLEIQRTEQGDSAMYLCASSLAYGNTIYFGEGSWLTVV.